The TCR beta chain described here comes from a study of blood T cell repertoires in COVID-19 (dated by TCRdb to between 2020 and 2021). Study-wide context: The collaborator samples originated in the United States, Italy and Spain and spanned the acute and convalescent phases of COVID-19. The prospective study material was composed of cDNA or gDNA derived from T cells, B-cell-depleted T cells, or PBMCs. Deeply sampled blood TCRbeta repertoires from subjects exposed to, actively infected with, or recovered from COVID-19 were included in the dataset. The repertoires were made available in a free public database intended to serve as a resource for research on the immune response to SARS-CoV-2. The samples were drawn from the first 160 participants of the ongoing ImmuneRACE study and from 1,254 subjects provided by 6 global collaborators. Sample metadata almost always included a de-identified subject ID, COVID-19 status, age in years and sex. Where available, HLA class I and class II types were taken from metadata supplied by the sample provider and were not determined by assay-based typing. Beyond this particular receptor, the publication reports: How much clinical and demographic metadata was included differed by source and by participant, and the metadata was provided uncurated.

The immunoSEQ Assay, a bias-controlled multiplex PCR, was used to amplify TCRbeta CDR3 regions from genomic DNA. The paper's processing steps were these. The number of nucleated cells in each sample was estimated from the amplification of reference gene primers within the assay. Sequence reads were collapsed and filtered to measure the absolute abundance of every unique TCRbeta CDR3 rearrangement. For each sample, productive Simpson clonality was calculated as the square root of Simpson's diversity index across productive rearrangements. This is the immuneACCESS table as TCRdb keeps it, with only in-frame sequences that have V and J called. A part of the clones is gone; compared with another copy, unresolved V genes explain less than half, and the rest is unexplained. V and J calls and clone size come straight from that table; D and trimming were deduced from the DNA. Recorded for this sample are under 300,000 clones; about 88% of them occurred a single time. Of the sample, around 2% is held by the ten largest clones.

Between the V and J ends, shortened by 1 base and 4 bases respectively, the junction contains 14 bases. Per the germline V gene, SGHVS is the CDR1 and FQNEAQ is the CDR2. Taken from cysteine to phenylalanine, the CDR3 has 16 residues. Just the 48-base CDR3 DNA is kept, in frame starting at base 1. Samples from volunteer blood donors who had recovered from COVID-19 were contributed by a second Seattle source. Whole blood was collected in K2EDTA tubes by collaborating institutions according to the institutions' own protocols. For TCRbeta analysis, collaborators shipped samples as frozen whole blood, isolated PBMCs, or DNA extracted from either of those sample types. Worth noting for this clone: The target of this receptor is not known. The input lacks base qualities; no much larger clone sits a single base away.

The material sequenced was peripheral blood. The sequence is built from TRBV7-8 and TRBJ1-5; TRBD1 is perhaps the D gene, given 5 matching bases. The clonotype originates from a woman aged 40 to 50 who had recovered from COVID-19. The CDR3 protein sequence reads: CASSLEGQGKNQPQHF. The DNA reads as follows: TGTGCCAGCAGCTTAGAAGGCCAGGGTAAAAATCAGCCCCAGCATTTT.